One sample yielded the 8 T cell receptor beta chains listed below, sequenced in a study of T cell responses to AZD1222 COVID-19 vaccine. Libraries were prepared by immunoSEQ multiplex PCR; TCRdb keeps only in-frame clonotypes and omits some of them. The table has over 150,000 clones, 70% to 90% seen once; the top ten hold about 6.1%. The sample in question was peripheral blood, obtained on day 0 of AZD1222 vaccination. These TCRs come from an adult in good health.

This chain connects TRBV7-2 to TRBJ2-2; D not certain. The CDR3 loop spans 16 amino acids. CDR1 and CDR2 from the germline V gene are SGHTA and FQGNSA. Trimming removed 1 base from V and 1 base from J, with 10 bases in between. The CDR3, as DNA: TGTGCCAGCAGCTTAGTATTTAACGGGAACACCGGGGAGCTGTTTTTT. This codes for CASSLVFNGNTGELFF.

The chain has TRBV7-9 and TRBJ1-3; D uncertain. Germline V gene lookup returns CDR1 SEHNR and CDR2 FQNEAQ (reference sequence). The CDR3 sequence is 14 residues long. V dropped 5 bases and J dropped 0 bases, with 8 bases sitting between them. CDR3 coding DNA: TGTGCCAGCAGCCGAATTAGCTCTGGAAACACCATATATTTT. Protein sequence: CASSRISSGNTIYF.

The CDR3 region is CASSLTGVETQYF. The CDR3, as DNA: TGTGCCAGCAGTTTAACGGGAGTAGAGACCCAGTACTTC. The V call is TRBV6-2 or TRBV6-3, the J call TRBJ2-5; possibly TRBD2 for D (6 bases). CDR1 MNHEY and CDR2 SVGEGT come from the germline V gene. Trimming left V 4 bases short and J 4 bases short, with 10 bases between. This CDR3 comprises 13 residues.

The chain has TRBV25-1 and TRBJ1-2, with D unresolved. The CDR3 is 11 residues long. With 4 bases removed from V and 8 bases from J, the gap between germline ends came to 8 bases. Germline CDR1 and CDR2: MGHDK and SYGVNS. The CDR3 coding sequence is TGTGCCAGCAGTGGTGTTGGGGGCTACACCTTC. Its translation is CASSGVGGYTF.

This clone was seen more than once but under ten times. V and J are TRBV6-5 and TRBJ2-3; TRBD2 agrees at 7 bases. CDR1 is MNHEY and CDR2 is SVGAGI in the germline V gene. V was pared by 4 bases and J by 3 bases, with 4 bases of the junction left unmatched. This CDR3 spans 14 amino acids. The CDR3 sequence is CASSLAGETDTQYF. As DNA, the CDR3 is TGTGCCAGCAGTTTGGCGGGGGAGACAGATACGCAGTATTTT.

The chain uses TRBV5-4 and TRBJ2-4, with D possibly matching TRBD1 (6 bases). Germline V lookup: CDR1 SGHNT, CDR2 YYREEE (reference sequence). The CDR3 extends over 13 amino acids. V was cut by 3 bases and J by 4 bases, with 8 bases left in between. This CDR3 reads CASSSQGKNIQYF. In DNA form, the CDR3 reads TGTGCCAGCAGCTCCCAGGGGAAAAACATTCAGTACTTC.

The table lists this clone with a count of one. V usage is TRBV28 and J usage is TRBJ2-1, with 7 bases fitting TRBD1. The CDR3 loop spans 14 amino acids. Germline V gene sequence: CDR1 MDHEN, CDR2 SYDVKM. V shed 5 bases, J shed 6 bases, and the junction held 7 bases outside the gene matches. The CDR3 bases are TGTGCCAGCAGTCCAGGGGGACCATCCAATGAGCAGTTCTTC. This codes for CASSPGGPSNEQFF.

V gene TRBV7-9 combines with J gene TRBJ2-7; D possibly corresponds to TRBD1 (6 bases). The CDR3 covers 15 residues. Germline V lookup: CDR1 SEHNR, CDR2 FQNEAQ (reference sequence). The V and J ends lost 4 bases and 2 bases respectively, with 15 bases between them. CDR3: CASSSRQAVTYEQYF. The CDR3 DNA follows: TGTGCCAGCAGCTCGCGACAGGCCGTAACCTACGAGCAGTACTTC.